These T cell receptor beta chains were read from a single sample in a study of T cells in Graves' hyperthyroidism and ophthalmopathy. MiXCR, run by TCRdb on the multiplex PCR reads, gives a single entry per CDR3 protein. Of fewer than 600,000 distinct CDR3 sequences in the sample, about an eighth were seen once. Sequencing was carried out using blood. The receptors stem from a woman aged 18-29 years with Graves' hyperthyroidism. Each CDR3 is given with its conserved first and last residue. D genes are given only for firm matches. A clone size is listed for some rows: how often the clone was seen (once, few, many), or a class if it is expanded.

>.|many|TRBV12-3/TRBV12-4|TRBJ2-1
TGTGCCAGCAGTTTGGAAGCGGAGCAATACAATGAGCAGTTCTTC
CASSLEAEQYNEQFF
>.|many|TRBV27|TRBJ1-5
TGTGCCAGCAGTCAGGGATCTCTGCCCCAGCATTTT
CASSQGSLPQHF
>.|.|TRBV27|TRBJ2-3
TGTGCCAGCAGTTTCATAGGCACAGATACGCAGTATTTT
CASSFIGTDTQYF
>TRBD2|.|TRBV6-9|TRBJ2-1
TGTGCCAGCAGTTACGGAAGGGGACTAGCGGACCTATTAGGGTATGAGCAGTTCTTC
CASSYGRGLADLLGYEQFF
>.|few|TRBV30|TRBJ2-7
TGTGCCTGGAGTCAAGGGGCAGCCGGCTACGAGCAGTACTTC
CAWSQGAAGYEQYF
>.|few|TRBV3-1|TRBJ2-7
TGTGCCAGCGGCCAACACGGATATTCTAACGAGCAGTACTTC
CASGQHGYSNEQYF
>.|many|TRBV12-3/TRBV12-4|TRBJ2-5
TGTGCCAGCAGTTTAGCCGGGTACCGGGGGAGAGGCGAGACCCAGTACTTC
CASSLAGYRGRGETQYF
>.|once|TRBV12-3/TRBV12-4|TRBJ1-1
TGTGCCAGCCGCCTTGGGCCCCGTGAAGCTTTCTTT
CASRLGPREAFF
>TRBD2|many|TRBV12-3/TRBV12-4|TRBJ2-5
TGTGCCAGCAGTTTGGGACAGCCTGGGACTAGCGGGAGCCGGGAGACCCAGTACTTC
CASSLGQPGTSGSRETQYF
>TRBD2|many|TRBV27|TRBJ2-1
TGTGCCAGCAGTTTAATCCCAGCGGGAAACAATGAGCAGTTCTTC
CASSLIPAGNNEQFF
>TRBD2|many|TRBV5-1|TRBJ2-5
TGCGCCAGCAGCATATGGCGGGGGGGCCCAGGGGAGACCCAGTACTTC
CASSIWRGGPGETQYF
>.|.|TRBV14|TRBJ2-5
TGTGCCAGCAGCCAAGGAGGTGGGATAGAGACCCAGTACTTC
CASSQGGGIETQYF
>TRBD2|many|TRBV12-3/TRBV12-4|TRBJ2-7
TGTGCCAGCAGCCCCAGCGGGAGGGTCTACGAGCAGTACTTC
CASSPSGRVYEQYF
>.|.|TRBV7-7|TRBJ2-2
TGTGCTAGCAGCCCCAGCCCGAACACCAGGGAGCTGTTTTTT
CASSPSPNTRELFF
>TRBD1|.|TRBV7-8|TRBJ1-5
TGTGCCAGCAGCCAGGAGGGGGCGCTGGCTCAGCCCCAGCATTTT
CASSQEGALAQPQHF
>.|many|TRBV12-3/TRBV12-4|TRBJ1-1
TGTGCCAGCAGCCACGATGACAGGCCCACTGAAGCTTTCTTT
CASSHDDRPTEAFF
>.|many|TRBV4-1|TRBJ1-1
TGCGCCAGCAGCCAAGGTCGGAACATGAACACTGAAGCTTTCTTT
CASSQGRNMNTEAFF
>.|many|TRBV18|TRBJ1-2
TGTGCCAGCTCACCAGGCAGGGCGAACTATGGCTACACCTTC
CASSPGRANYGYTF
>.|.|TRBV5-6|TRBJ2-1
TGTGCCAGCAGCTTGTTAGCGAAGACTTACAATGAGCAGTTCTTC
CASSLLAKTYNEQFF
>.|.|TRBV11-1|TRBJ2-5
TGTGCCAGCAGCTTTCTAACGGGCGCCCAGGAGACCCAGTACTTC
CASSFLTGAQETQYF
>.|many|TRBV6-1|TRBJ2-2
TGTGCCAGCAGTAGGAACGGGGAGCTGTTTTTT
CASSRNGELFF
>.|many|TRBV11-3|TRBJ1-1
TGTGCCAGCAGCTTAGTCAGAGGGGACGGTGCTTTCTTT
CASSLVRGDGAFF
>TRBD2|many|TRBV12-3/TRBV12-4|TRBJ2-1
TGTGCCAGCAGGGGCACTAGCGGGGTAGCCAATGAGCAGTTCTTC
CASRGTSGVANEQFF
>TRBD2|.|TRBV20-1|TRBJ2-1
TGCAGTGCTACCGTCGGGGCGGGGGGGAATGAGCAGTTCTTC
CSATVGAGGNEQFF
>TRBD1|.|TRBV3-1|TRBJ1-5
TGTGCCAGCAGCCTAGACAGGGACAATCAGCCCCAGCATTTT
CASSLDRDNQPQHF
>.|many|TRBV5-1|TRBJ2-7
TGCGCCAGCAGCGGCCAGGGAGGCGAGCAGTACTTC
CASSGQGGEQYF
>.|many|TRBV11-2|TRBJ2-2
TGTGCCAGCAGCGTTAGCGGAGGGAACACCGGGGAGCTGTTTTTT
CASSVSGGNTGELFF
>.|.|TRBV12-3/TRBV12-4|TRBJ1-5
TGTGCCACCACCACAGGGTATAGCAATCAGCCCCAGCATTTT
CATTTGYSNQPQHF
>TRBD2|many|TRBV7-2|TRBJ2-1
TGTGCCAGCAGGCCGGGGGCGGGAGGGCCGTACAATGAGCAGTTCTTC
CASRPGAGGPYNEQFF
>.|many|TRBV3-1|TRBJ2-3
TGTGCCAGCGCCGGGGCCACAGATACGCAGTATTTT
CASAGATDTQYF
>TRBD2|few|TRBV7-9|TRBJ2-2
TGTGCCAGCAGCCTTGGACTAGCGAAGGCCGGGGAGCTGTTTTTT
CASSLGLAKAGELFF
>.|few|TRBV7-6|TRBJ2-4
TGTGCCAGCAGCTTAATATCTAGCCCTGGGGCCAAAAACATTCAGTACTTC
CASSLISSPGAKNIQYF
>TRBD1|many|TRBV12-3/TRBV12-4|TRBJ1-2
TGTGCCAGCAGTCCACCTGCAGGGGGCGTAATCGTTGGCTACACCTTC
CASSPPAGGVIVGYTF
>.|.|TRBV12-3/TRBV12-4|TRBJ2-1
TGTGCCAGCAGGGAGGTCCCCAATGAGCAGTTCTTC
CASREVPNEQFF
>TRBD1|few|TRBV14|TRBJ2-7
TGTGCCAGCAGCCTTATGACAGGGCCCTACGAGCAGTACTTC
CASSLMTGPYEQYF
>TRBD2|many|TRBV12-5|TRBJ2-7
TGTGCTAGTGGTTTGGTAGGGGCGGGAGTCTCCTACGAGCAGTACTTC
CASGLVGAGVSYEQYF
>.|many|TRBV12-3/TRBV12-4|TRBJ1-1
TGTGCCTCAAGTCCGCGGGGGCGATGGATCACTGAAGCTTTCTTT
CASSPRGRWITEAFF
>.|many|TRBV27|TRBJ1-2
TGTGCCAGCAGTTTTGCCCTTAATTCAGGGGTTTCTTATGGCTACACCTTC
CASSFALNSGVSYGYTF
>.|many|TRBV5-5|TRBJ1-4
TGTGCCAGCAGGCAAGGGGAGGCCTCTGAAAAACTGTTTTTT
CASRQGEASEKLFF
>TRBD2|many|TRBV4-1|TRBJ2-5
TGCGCCAGCAGCCAAACGGGAGGGTACCAAGAGACCCAGTACTTC
CASSQTGGYQETQYF
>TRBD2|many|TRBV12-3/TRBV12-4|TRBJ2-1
TGTGCCAGCAGCCCCCGGGGTAGCGGGAGGGCCTACAATGAGCAGTTCTTC
CASSPRGSGRAYNEQFF
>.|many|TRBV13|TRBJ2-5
TGTGCCAGCAGCTTACAAGAGGGGCGGCCGGAGACCCAGTACTTC
CASSLQEGRPETQYF
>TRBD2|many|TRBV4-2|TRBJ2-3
TGTGCCAGCAGCCAAGATAGGCTAGCGGGAGGAGATACGCAGTATTTT
CASSQDRLAGGDTQYF
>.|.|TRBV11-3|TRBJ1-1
TGTGCCAGCAGCTTAACGGTGGGGGCTGAAGCTTTCTTT
CASSLTVGAEAFF
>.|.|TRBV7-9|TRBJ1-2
TGTGCCAGCAGCGAGTCAGAGGGCTATGGCTACACCTTC
CASSESEGYGYTF
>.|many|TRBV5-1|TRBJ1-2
TGCGCCAGCAGCATAGGGGGGGAGAACTATGGCTACACCTTC
CASSIGGENYGYTF
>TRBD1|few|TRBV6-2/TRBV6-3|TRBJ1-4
TGTGCCAGCACCTTACGGGGGGACAGGAAGGCAGAAAAACTGTTTTTT
CASTLRGDRKAEKLFF